This TCR beta chain was found in a study of T cells after yellow fever vaccination (dated 2019 in TCRdb). At the level of the whole study: The SMART-Seq v4 Ultra Low Input RNA kit was used to prepare libraries from fractions with low cell numbers. To follow T-cell clones before and after both primary and booster YFV17D yellow fever vaccination, bulk TCR alpha and beta repertoires underwent longitudinal sequencing. Two healthy male donors made up the cohort, one aged 18 to 30 years and the other aged 30 to 40 years. Blood was collected at multiple timepoints before and after primary and secondary immunization, and bulk PBMC replicates and cell subsets were isolated. Study-wide findings and limitations: The secondary T-cell response was found to be weaker but faster than the primary response, with a peak reached on day 5 rather than on day 15. After the booster, most clones that had expanded after primary vaccination were detected again (around 96% of CD4 and roughly 86% of CD8), suggesting broad maintenance of memory. FACS-sorted repertoires could contain abundant contaminating clonotypes from the bulk population, so computational filtering was required. Because only two donors were included in the study, the extent to which the findings can be generalized is limited. A small share of clonotypes was detected in both CD4 and CD8 compartments, with the overlap likely arising from convergent recombination.

On this clonotype itself: This receptor's antigen is unknown. It has no much larger one-base neighbor in the sample; base qualities were not kept.

TCR cDNA was synthesized by 5'RACE template switching, through which a universal primer site and unique molecular identifiers were introduced. Priming for cDNA synthesis came from both the TCR alpha and TCR beta constant segments. Library amplification used two PCR steps, and the second PCR step added sample barcodes and sequencing adapters. Sequencing of libraries was performed on Illumina HiSeq 2500 (2x100 bp) or NovaSeq (2x150 bp). Turning to the authors' computational methods: MIGEC handled demultiplexing of reads and collapsing into UMI consensus sequences, while MiXCR performed V(D)J alignment. Using edgeR on replicate PBMC samples, clonotypes were called vaccine-responding if FDR was below 0.01 and the log2 fold change was above 5 up to day 15. CD4 or CD8 identity was assigned to each bulk clonotype according to whether the clonotype was present at higher abundance in the sequenced CD4 repertoire or the sequenced CD8 repertoire. The raw public data were reprocessed by TCRdb itself: fastp quality trimming at Q25, MiXCR clonotype calling, in-frame beta chains only. Entries are consolidated by CDR3 protein sequence, retaining the most common genes and DNA. TCRdb's processing, not the study's, gives the V and J calls here. This sample has roughly 150,000 distinct CDR3 sequences in its table, and around 7.3% of those were observed once. Clones ranked in the top ten supply approximately 2.5% of the sample.

The treatment or condition label of this sample denotes: live attenuated yellow fever vaccine strain. PBMCs were isolated from peripheral blood using a standard Ficoll-Paque protocol. CD4 and CD8 T-cell fractions were isolated with Dynabeads CD4 and CD8 positive selection kits. TriZol was used to extract RNA from bulk PBMCs, CD4 and CD8 fractions, and dextramer-positive and dextramer-negative fractions. Deletion took 7 bases off V and 8 bases off J, with a span of 11 bases between the germline ends. The CDR3 runs 11 residues from the cysteine to the phenylalanine. The DNA shown is the 33-base CDR3, in frame from base 1.

The rearranged segments are TRBV12-3 or TRBV12-4 and TRBJ1-1; the D gene lacks a confident call. Sequencing was performed on CD4+ T cells sorted from PBMCs, taken around 5 days after the first yellow fever vaccination. The clonotype was recovered from a man aged 18 to 30 who received the YFV17D yellow fever vaccine. The encoded CDR3 is CASNGAEEAFF. The bases read TGTGCCAGCAACGGAGCAGAGGAAGCTTTCTTT.